Included here is one T cell receptor beta chain sequence, with context. Authors' processing steps: Estimates of nucleated cell counts were drawn from the amplification of reference gene primers. TCRdb's copy holds only in-frame clones and misses some; the assay was immunoSEQ multiplex PCR. The DNA gave D and trimming, while V, J and clone size come from that table. The table includes approximately 130,000 clones, over 80% detected once. The source of the sample is a study of blood T cell repertoires in COVID-19. V lost 6 bases and J lost 0; bases outside the gene matches: 10. CDR1 is SNHLY, CDR2 FYNNEI, per germline. CDR3 length: 17 amino acids.

The genes are TRBV2 and TRBJ1-5, with TRBD1 identical over 8 bases. The receptor was isolated from a young man who had recovered from COVID-19. The sequenced sample consisted of PBMCs or T cells enriched from blood (not recorded which). The CDR3 DNA sequence: TGTGCCAGCAGGGGCGGGACAGGTTTTTATAGCAATCAGCCCCAGCATTTT. This codes for CASRGGTGFYSNQPQHF.